Presented here are 26 T cell receptor beta chains from one specimen sequenced in a study of CD4 T cells in relation to SARS-CoV-2 and coronaviruses. Their cognate antigens are unknown. CD4+ T cells from unexposed donors were obtained before the COVID-19 pandemic (2011-2018). After less than 11 days of culture, CD4+ T cells were isolated. Using immunoSEQ multiplex PCR, the repertoire was profiled, and TCRdb retains in-frame clones only, with some absent. The sample lists around 18,000 clones, around 77% occurring once. Sequencing was performed on CD4+ T cells from PBMCs, cultured in vitro. The origin of the receptors is a human donor in good health.

The chain combines TRBV6-1 with TRBJ1-5, with D uncertain. Looked up from germline, CDR1 is MNHNS and CDR2 is SASEGT. CDR3 length: 14 residues. Trimming shortened V by 1 base and J by 0 bases, and 4 bases separated the two germline ends. CDR3 sequence reads: CASSEVGSNQPQHF. CDR3 nucleotides: TGTGCCAGCAGTGAAGTTGGTAGCAATCAGCCCCAGCATTTT.

The chain combines TRBV24-1 with TRBJ2-2; 8 nucleotides match TRBD2. The CDR3 covers 19 residues. The junction had 18 bases not matched to a gene; V was cut back by 5 bases and J by 5 bases. Germline V gene data show CDR1 as KGHDR and CDR2 as SFDVKD. The CDR3 coding sequence is TGTGCCACCAGTGGCCGGGAGTATGGGCGGGAGGTCTATACCGGGGAGCTGTTTTTT. Protein product: CATSGREYGREVYTGELFF.

The chain recombines TRBV3-1 (or the pseudogene TRBV3-2) with TRBJ1-1; D uncertain. CDR1 and CDR2 from the germline V gene are LGHDT and YNNKEL (reference sequence). This CDR3 region has 13 residues. Trimming shortened V by 1 base and J by 0 bases, and 3 bases separated the two germline ends. In DNA, the CDR3 is TGTGCCAGCAGCCAAGGGCTGAACACTGAAGCTTTCTTT. Translating it yields CASSQGLNTEAFF.

The rearrangement links TRBV6-2 or TRBV6-3 to TRBJ2-7, with no clear D. This CDR3 has 15 residues. Germline CDR1 and CDR2: MNHEY and SVGEGT. The V end lost 6 bases, the J end lost 2 bases, and 17 bases lay between the germline ends. The CDR3 is CASSPGPLTTYEQYF. In DNA form, the CDR3 reads TGTGCCAGCAGCCCCGGGCCCCTGACAACCTACGAGCAGTACTTC.

The gene calls are TRBV5-1 and TRBJ1-1; no definite D call. Germline CDR1 and CDR2: SGHRS and YFSETQ. The germline V and J ends were trimmed by 0 bases and 4 bases, with 10 bases remaining between them. CDR3 length: 14 amino acids. The CDR3: CASSLEVGITEAFF. The DNA for the CDR3 is TGCGCCAGCAGCTTGGAAGTGGGAATCACTGAAGCTTTCTTT.

In this sample, this clone turned up a few times. V usage is TRBV24-1 and J usage is TRBJ1-5; possible D gene TRBD1, 6 bases. V was trimmed by 9 bases and J by 4 bases, leaving 15 bases between them. CDR1 and CDR2 (germline): KGHDR, SFDVKD. The CDR3 is 14 amino acids. CDR3 amino acids: CATQDGGRNQPQHF. The DNA for the CDR3 is TGTGCCACCCAGGATGGGGGGCGAAATCAGCCCCAGCATTTT.

The chain recombines TRBV5-1 with TRBJ1-2, with D possibly being TRBD1 (5 bases). From germline, CDR1 is SGHRS and CDR2 YFSETQ. The CDR3 runs to 13 residues. V lost 7 bases and J 8 bases, leaving 18 bases between the germline ends. The CDR3 spells CASGQGVKEGYTF. The CDR3 coding sequence is TGCGCCAGCGGCCAGGGAGTAAAGGAAGGCTACACCTTC.

The chain carries TRBV6-6 and TRBJ2-7; possible D gene TRBD1, 6 bases. Trimming took 6 bases from V and 6 from J, leaving 12 bases between them. The CDR3 totals 12 residues. Germline loops: CDR1 MNHNY, CDR2 SVGAGI (reference sequence). The CDR3 sequence is CASRPGDGEQYF. CDR3 nucleotide sequence: TGTGCCAGCAGGCCAGGGGATGGCGAGCAGTACTTC.

This clone has just a few counts. J is TRBJ2-1 and V is TRBV6-6; 9 positions match TRBD2. With 7 bases clipped from V and 9 bases from J, the junction kept 16 bases outside the gene matches. This CDR3 spans 16 amino acids. The germline gives CDR1 MNHNY, CDR2 SVGAGI (reference sequence). DNA for the CDR3: TGTGCCAGCACCCCCGGGCTCGCTAGCGGGACATTTGAGCAGTTCTTC. As protein: CASTPGLASGTFEQFF.

The rearrangement uses TRBV5-1 and TRBJ2-1, with 13 bases fitting TRBD2. The CDR3 is 17 amino acids. Germline values: CDR1 SGHRS, CDR2 YFSETQ. J lost 0 bases, V lost 5 bases, and 5 bases had no gene match. Written as DNA, the CDR3 is TGCGCCAGCAGTCATCGGACTAGCGGGAGCTCCTACAATGAGCAGTTCTTC. Its protein is CASSHRTSGSSYNEQFF.

CDR3 coding DNA: TGCGCCAGCAGTGAGATCTGGGCGGGAGATGGAGATACGCAGTATTTT. This codes for CASSEIWAGDGDTQYF. The chain couples TRBV10-2 to TRBJ2-3, with 7 bases fitting TRBD2. The CDR3 has 16 residues. Germline loops: CDR1 WSHSY, CDR2 SAAADI. V was clipped by 2 bases and J by 5 bases; unmatched bases: 10.

The chain is built from TRBV28 and TRBJ2-1; 9 positions agree with TRBD1. V shed 8 bases, J shed 6 bases, and the junction held 5 bases outside the gene matches. The CDR3 totals 13 residues. CDR1 and CDR2 from the germline V gene are MDHEN and SYDVKM. The CDR3: CASGTGFINEQFF. The CDR3 coding sequence is TGTGCCAGCGGGACAGGGTTTATCAATGAGCAGTTCTTC.

The V call is TRBV24-1, the J call TRBJ2-1; possible D gene TRBD2, 5 bases. Germline V gene lookup returns CDR1 KGHDR and CDR2 SFDVKD. Trimming stripped 0 bases from V and 5 bases from J, with 13 bases between. The CDR3 sequence is 16 residues long. CDR3 residues: CATSDLGRGNNNEQFF. The CDR3 DNA sequence: TGTGCCACCAGTGATTTGGGGAGAGGAAACAACAATGAGCAGTTCTTC.

This chain connects TRBV7-2 to TRBJ2-5, with D maybe TRBD2 (5 bases). CDR1 and CDR2 (germline): SGHTA, FQGNSA. Trimming took 3 bases from V and 1 from J, leaving 12 bases between them. This CDR3 has 15 residues. CDR3 sequence (DNA): TGTGCCAGCAGCTTTTGGCTAGCACCCCAAGAGACCCAGTACTTC. Its translation: CASSFWLAPQETQYF.

The chain links TRBV14 to TRBJ2-7; D remains ambiguous. V lost 4 bases to trimming and J lost 4 bases, with 11 bases between them. This CDR3 comprises 13 residues. The germline gives CDR1 SGHDN, CDR2 FVKESK. The CDR3 bases are TGTGCCAGCAGCCGAGGAAGTCTGTACGAGCAGTACTTC. Amino acid sequence: CASSRGSLYEQYF.

The V and J genes are TRBV11-3 and TRBJ1-2, with TRBD1 as a possible D gene (6 bases). The CDR3 has 15 residues. With 0 bases removed from V and 8 bases from J, the gap between germline ends came to 16 bases. The germline gives CDR1 SGHNT, CDR2 YENEEA. In nucleotides, the CDR3 is TGTGCCAGCAGCTTAGATCCTACAGGGTCTGAAGGCTACACCTTC. This encodes CASSLDPTGSEGYTF.

This clone was recorded only once. The chain combines TRBV10-3 with TRBJ2-1, with a weak D call TRBD1 (6 bases). Germline CDR1 reads ENHRY; CDR2 reads SYGVKD. V lost 0 bases to trimming and J lost 0 bases, with 15 bases between them. The length of the CDR3 is 18 residues. In DNA form, the CDR3 reads TGTGCCATCAGTGAGTCGAAAGACAGGTTAGGCTCCTACAATGAGCAGTTCTTC. Residues: CAISESKDRLGSYNEQFF.

The CDR3: CASSAGTGGGQPQHF. CDR3 bases: TGCGCCAGCAGCGCCGGGACAGGGGGCGGGCAGCCCCAGCATTTT. The rearrangement uses TRBV5-1 and TRBJ1-5; 12 bases are a match to TRBD1. The CDR3 runs to 15 residues. The junction had 6 bases not matched to a gene; V was cut back by 4 bases and J by 7 bases. CDR1 and CDR2 (germline): SGHRS, YFSETQ.

The CDR3 spells CATSDPSGRGGNEQFF. As DNA, the CDR3 is TGTGCCACCAGTGATCCCAGCGGGAGGGGGGGCAATGAGCAGTTCTTC. V is TRBV24-1 and J is TRBJ2-1; 10 bases line up with TRBD2. Germline assignment: CDR1 KGHDR and CDR2 SFDVKD. J lost 6 bases, V lost 3 bases, and 7 bases had no gene match. This CDR3 has 16 residues.

This clone has only one observation. J is TRBJ2-7 and V is TRBV30; the D gene is possibly TRBD2 (6 bases). This CDR3 region has 12 residues. Germline V lookup: CDR1 GTSNPN, CDR2 SVGIG (reference sequence). Trimming took 1 base from V and 7 from J, leaving 11 bases between them. DNA for the CDR3: TGTGCCTGGAGTGCGGGGGTGGGTGAGCAGTACTTC. It specifies CAWSAGVGEQYF.

This rearrangement joins TRBV6-6 to TRBJ1-1; D unclear. Germline values: CDR1 MNHNY, CDR2 SVGAGI (reference sequence). The CDR3 contains 15 residues. The germline V and J ends were trimmed by 2 bases and 1 base, with 11 bases remaining between them. DNA of the CDR3: TGTGCCAGCAGTTACACGAACGGCGAGAACACTGAAGCTTTCTTT. Residues: CASSYTNGENTEAFF.

The chain employs TRBV21-1 and TRBJ2-1; the table names TRBD1, a call not compared with the DNA. TRBV21-1 constitutes a pseudogene. The CDR3 totals 21 residues. The CDR3 DNA is TGTGCCAGCAGCCCGGAGCAGGGGGCATGGCTAGCGAAAATATCCTACAATGAGCAGTTCTTC. It translates to CASSPEQGAWLAKISYNEQFF.

The chain combines TRBV3-1 (or the pseudogene TRBV3-2) with TRBJ1-2, with 7 bases lining up with TRBD1. Germline V gene lookup returns CDR1 LGHDT and CDR2 YNNKEL (reference sequence). J lost 4 bases, V lost 4 bases, and 12 bases had no gene match. The CDR3 runs 16 residues. This chain's CDR3 is CASSPWGRGLGYGYTF. CDR3 in DNA: TGTGCCAGCAGCCCCTGGGGGAGGGGGCTGGGCTATGGCTACACCTTC.

This chain joins TRBV11-3 and TRBJ2-7; maybe TRBD2 (5 bases). The CDR3 has 16 residues. CDR1 and CDR2 from the germline V gene are SGHNT and YENEEA. V lost 0 bases and J lost 0, with 12 bases in between. The CDR3: CASSLDGSTSSYEQYF. DNA of the CDR3: TGTGCCAGCAGCTTAGATGGCTCAACTAGCTCCTACGAGCAGTACTTC.

The chain joins TRBV7-9 to TRBJ2-7, with D unclear. In germline, CDR1 is SEHNR, CDR2 FQNEAQ (reference sequence). V dropped 4 bases and J dropped 6 bases, with 10 bases sitting between them. The CDR3 runs 12 residues. CDR3 in DNA: TGTGCCAGCAGCTCCCATCGGGCCGAGCAGTACTTC. This translates into CASSSHRAEQYF.

The chain employs TRBV9 and TRBJ2-2, with 9 positions matching TRBD1. V lost 4 bases to trimming and J lost 7 bases; unmatched junction nucleotides: 11. Germline values: CDR1 SGDLS, CDR2 YYNGEE. This CDR3 region has 16 residues. This CDR3 reads CASSLRQGDDGGELFF. The CDR3 nucleotides are TGTGCCAGCAGCCTCCGACAGGGGGACGATGGCGGGGAGCTGTTTTTT.